This T cell receptor beta chain was obtained from a study of blood T cell repertoires in COVID-19 (dated by TCRdb to 2018 to 2021). Background on the whole study: The collaborator samples originated in the United States, Italy and Spain and spanned the acute and convalescent phases of COVID-19. The prospective study material was composed of cDNA or gDNA derived from T cells, B-cell-depleted T cells, or PBMCs. Subjects who had been exposed to COVID-19, were actively infected with it, or had recovered from it provided the deeply sampled blood TCRbeta repertoires that made up the dataset. The repertoires were made available in a free public database intended to serve as a resource for research on the immune response to SARS-CoV-2. Samples came from the ongoing ImmuneRACE study (first 160 participants) plus 1,254 subjects from 6 global collaborators. A de-identified subject ID, COVID-19 status, age in years and sex were almost always included in the sample metadata. HLA class I and class II types, where available, came from metadata supplied by the sample provider rather than from assay-based typing. The paper as a whole reports these results and caveats: The amount of clinical and demographic metadata varied by source and participant and was provided uncurated.

The immunoSEQ Assay, a bias-controlled multiplex PCR, was used to amplify TCRbeta CDR3 regions from genomic DNA. As for the authors' bioinformatics: Nucleated cell counts per sample were estimated from amplification of reference gene primers within the assay. To quantify the absolute abundance of each unique TCRbeta CDR3 rearrangement, sequence reads were collapsed and filtered. For each sample, productive Simpson clonality was calculated by taking the square root of Simpson's diversity index across productive rearrangements. The source is immuneACCESS, and TCRdb retained only in-frame sequences with V and J called. Part of the clones is not carried over; for the studies checked, unresolved V genes explain less than half of this, and the remainder is unexplained. That table is the source of V, J and clone size, and D and trimming were worked out from the DNA. Across this sample there are some 210,000 clones, with around four fifths seen only once. The ten largest clonotypes hold about 20% of the sample.

Note on this clone: What this receptor recognizes is not known. No per-base quality is available; no much larger clone lies one base away.

Collaborating institutions collected whole blood in K2EDTA tubes following their own protocols. For TCRbeta analysis, collaborators shipped samples in one of three forms: frozen whole blood, isolated PBMCs, or DNA extracted from either of those sample types. This clonotype was obtained from a human donor in a cohort sampled during active COVID-19. Input material: peripheral blood.

The CDR3 protein is CATNGINDNQPQHF. The nucleotide sequence is given as TGTGCCACCAACGGGATAAACGACAATCAGCCCCAGCATTTT. This sequence uses TRBV10-3 and TRBJ1-5, with no D gene named confidently. The germline V gene yields ENHRY for CDR1 and SYGVKD for CDR2. Cut back by 10 bases and 3 bases, the V and J ends lie 16 bases apart. Reading from cysteine to phenylalanine, the CDR3 counts 14 amino acids. Only the CDR3 region is kept as DNA, spanning 42 bases read in frame from base 1.